The 27 T cell receptor beta chains below all came from one sample that was sequenced in a study of blood T cell repertoires in COVID-19. Method: immunoSEQ multiplex PCR; TCRdb's copy keeps in-frame clones and lacks some. The table lists about 200,000 clones, 82% of them singletons. The sequenced sample was peripheral blood. The receptor set was obtained from a woman of 80 years or more with COVID-19, enrolled during active disease.

This chain links TRBV3-1 (or the pseudogene TRBV3-2) with TRBJ1-1; perhaps TRBD1 as D (5 bases). The CDR3 spans 15 residues. Germline CDR1 is LGHDT and CDR2 is YNNKEL (reference sequence). V was cut by 1 base and J by 2 bases, with 11 bases left in between. CDR3 DNA: TGTGCCAGCAGCCAAGTCCAGGGATCAAACACTGAAGCTTTCTTT. It encodes CASSQVQGSNTEAFF.

The chain couples TRBV7-9 to TRBJ2-7; TRBD1 matches 8 bases. The germline gives CDR1 SEHNR, CDR2 FQNEAQ (reference sequence). The CDR3 has 14 residues. The junction had 4 bases not matched to a gene; V was cut back by 4 bases and J by 2 bases. The CDR3 reads CASSSGQGTYEQYF. The CDR3 DNA follows: TGTGCCAGCAGCTCTGGACAGGGAACCTACGAGCAGTACTTC.

This clone turned up a few times. This chain connects TRBV5-6 to TRBJ1-6; 9 bases are a match to TRBD1. The J segment lost 9 bases and the V segment lost 3 bases, leaving 4 bases of the junction unmatched. Germline CDR1 and CDR2: SGHDT and YYEEEE. CDR3 length equals 14 residues. In DNA, the CDR3 is TGTGCCAGCAGCTCGGAGGGACAGGGTTCACCCCTCCACTTT. Its translation: CASSSEGQGSPLHF.

The chain employs TRBV7-2 and TRBJ2-3; 7 bases agree with TRBD2. The CDR3 is 17 amino acids. The germline gives CDR1 SGHTA, CDR2 FQGNSA. V gave up 7 bases and J gave up 4 bases; unmatched junction bases: 17. The CDR3 loop is CASKLRAGVRTPDTQYF. The DNA for the CDR3 is TGTGCCAGCAAACTTAGGGCGGGGGTTCGCACACCAGATACGCAGTATTTT.

This clone has only a few counts. The V call is TRBV19, the J call TRBJ2-3, with TRBD2 matching 9 bases. The length of the CDR3 is 16 residues. CDR1 and CDR2 (germline): LNHDA, SQIVND (reference sequence). J gave up 0 bases and V 1 base, and 2 bases lay outside the gene matches. DNA for the CDR3: TGTGCCAGTAGTATAGGGACTAGCGCCAGCACAGATACGCAGTATTTT. It yields the protein CASSIGTSASTDTQYF.

The chain carries TRBV2 and TRBJ2-7; 10 bases match TRBD2. CDR3 size: 14 residues. The trim removed 4 bases at V and 6 bases at J, leaving 6 bases unmatched. Per germline, CDR1 SNHLY and CDR2 FYNNEI. DNA of the CDR3: TGTGCCAGCAGTGGCCTAGCGGGAGTTCCCGAGCAGTACTTC. This sequence encodes CASSGLAGVPEQYF.

The chain uses TRBV3-1 (or the pseudogene TRBV3-2) and TRBJ2-7; D gene uncertain. Germline assignment: CDR1 LGHDT and CDR2 YNNKEL (reference sequence). The CDR3 is 16 amino acids. Trimming took 3 bases from V and 0 from J, leaving 15 bases between them. The CDR3 loop reads CASSQSGGGFSYEQYF. DNA of the CDR3: TGTGCCAGCAGCCAGTCCGGCGGCGGCTTCTCCTACGAGCAGTACTTC.

This chain joins TRBV30 and TRBJ2-7, with D possibly being TRBD1 (5 bases). V was clipped by 1 base and J by 2 bases, with 9 bases between them. From germline, CDR1 is GTSNPN and CDR2 SVGIG (reference sequence). This CDR3 region has 13 residues. The CDR3 loop reads CAWSEQVAYEQYF. CDR3 nucleotides: TGTGCCTGGAGTGAACAGGTGGCCTACGAGCAGTACTTC.

This clone was seen a single time. This chain links TRBV6-5 with TRBJ1-1; D not certain. The CDR3 has 14 amino acids. Trimming stripped 6 bases from V and 5 bases from J, with 16 bases between. Germline V CDR1 and CDR2: MNHEY, SVGAGI. Written as DNA, the CDR3 is TGTGCCAGCAGACCAGGAGGGCGAGGGACTGAAGCTTTCTTT. Translating gives CASRPGGRGTEAFF.

The CDR3 is CASRQDRGGKTQYF. The CDR3 bases are TGTGCCAGCAGACAGGACAGGGGAGGAAAGACCCAGTACTTC. This rearrangement joins TRBV6-5 to TRBJ2-5, with 9 bases lining up with TRBD1. Per the germline V gene, CDR1 is MNHEY and CDR2 is SVGAGI. This CDR3 spans 14 amino acids. The J segment lost 6 bases and the V segment lost 6 bases, leaving 8 bases of the junction unmatched.

The genes are TRBV29-1 and TRBJ1-1; D is perhaps TRBD1 (6 bases). V gave up 6 bases and J gave up 1 base, with 9 bases separating them. Germline CDR1 reads SQVTM; CDR2 reads ANQGSEA. There are 12 residues in the CDR3. The CDR3 sequence: CSVETGNTEAFF. CDR3 coding DNA: TGCAGCGTCGAGACAGGGAACACTGAAGCTTTCTTT.

To note about this clone: Mismatch with germline at one junction end may stem from a read error. The chain uses TRBV12-5 and TRBJ1-1; D unresolved. CDR1 is LGHNT, CDR2 FRNRAP, per germline. This CDR3 is 11 amino acids long. DNA of the CDR3: TGTGCTAGTGCTTTGAACACTGAAGCTTTCTTT. Protein sequence: CASALNTEAFF.

This clone was seen a single time. The V call is TRBV28, the J call TRBJ1-4; TRBD1 matches 8 bases. V was pared by 3 bases and J by 8 bases, with 8 bases of the junction left unmatched. Germline lookup yields CDR1 MDHEN and CDR2 SYDVKM. This CDR3 contains 15 residues. The CDR3 nucleotides read TGTGCCAGCAGTTTGCCGGACAGGGAACGGGAAAAACTGTTTTTT. This gives the protein CASSLPDREREKLFF.

The chain couples TRBV19 to TRBJ1-1; D call uncertain. Germline CDR1 is LNHDA and CDR2 is SQIVND (reference sequence). Deletions cut 6 bases from V and 3 bases from J, with 11 bases between. The CDR3 sequence is 13 residues long. The CDR3 coding sequence is TGTGCCAGTAGCCCCGACGGGGACACTGAAGCTTTCTTT. Its protein is CASSPDGDTEAFF.

The chain joins TRBV6-6 to TRBJ2-1; the D gene is possibly TRBD2 (6 bases). V was shortened by 5 bases and J by 0 bases, with 17 bases between the two germline ends. The CDR3 loop spans 17 amino acids. The germline V gene has CDR1 MNHNY and CDR2 SVGAGI (reference sequence). This CDR3 is CASSHNPSVISYNEQFF. CDR3 sequence (DNA): TGTGCCAGCAGTCACAACCCTAGCGTGATCTCCTACAATGAGCAGTTCTTC.

In its sample, this clone was seen a few times. The rearrangement joins TRBV30 to TRBJ1-3; D gene uncertain. Trimming took 0 bases from V and 2 from J, leaving 5 bases between them. The CDR3 extends over 13 amino acids. Germline CDR1 is GTSNPN and CDR2 is SVGIG (reference sequence). The CDR3, as DNA: TGTGCCTGGAGTGTACAGCCTGGAAACACCATATATTTT. This translates into CAWSVQPGNTIYF. Using reference TRBV30 and TRBJ1-3 for the parts outside the CDR3, the full variable domain is SQTIHQWPATLVQPVGSPLSLECTVEGTSNPNLYWYRQAAGRGLQLLFYSVGIGQISSEVPQNLSASRPQDRQFILSSKKLLLSDSGFYLCAWSVQPGNTIYFGEGSWLTVV.

V and J are TRBV5-4 and TRBJ2-3, with 8 bases aligning to TRBD2. V lost 4 bases and J lost 6; bases outside the gene matches: 10. The CDR3 loop spans 15 amino acids. Germline CDR1 is SGHNT and CDR2 is YYREEE (reference sequence). CDR3 nucleotides: TGTGCCAGCAGCCCGGGAGGACTAGCAAAGGATACGCAGTATTTT. This gives the protein CASSPGGLAKDTQYF.

The chain recombines TRBV6-5 with TRBJ2-7; 10 nucleotides align to TRBD1. The CDR3 runs to 13 residues. Germline V gene sequence: CDR1 MNHEY, CDR2 SVGAGI. Unmatched junction bases numbered 8, after V lost 6 bases and J lost 9 bases. The CDR3 nucleotides are TGTGCCAGCAGCCGTGGGACAGGGGACGGGCAGTACTTC. Translating it yields CASSRGTGDGQYF.

The chain joins TRBV12-5 to TRBJ1-5; TRBD1 matches 7 bases. The junction had 2 bases not matched to a gene; V was cut back by 4 bases and J by 5 bases. Germline V gene lookup returns CDR1 LGHNT and CDR2 FRNRAP. The CDR3 spans 13 residues. The chain's CDR3 is CASGSRGDQPQHF. The DNA for the CDR3 is TGTGCTAGTGGTTCCAGGGGGGATCAGCCCCAGCATTTT. Drawing the rest from reference TRBV12-5 and TRBJ1-5, the complete variable domain is DARVTQTPRHKVTEMGQEVTMRCQPILGHNTVFWYRQTMMQGLELLAYFRNRAPLDDSGMPKDRFSAEMPDATLATLKIQPSEPRDSAVYFCASGSRGDQPQHFGDGTRLSIL.

This clone was seen a few times. The chain couples TRBV30 to TRBJ1-5, with a tentative D call TRBD1 (5 bases). The CDR3 totals 14 residues. Germline CDR1 and CDR2: GTSNPN and SVGIG (reference sequence). Trimming took off 2 bases at V and 1 base at J, with 9 bases between the two ends. The CDR3 nucleotides read TGTGCCTGGAGTAGGGGTTTCAGCAATCAGCCCCAGCATTTT. This sequence encodes CAWSRGFSNQPQHF.

This clone appeared a few times. The chain is built from TRBV27 and TRBJ2-3, with TRBD2 identical over 8 bases. The length of the CDR3 is 15 residues. Germline values: CDR1 MNHEY, CDR2 SMNVEV (reference sequence). Trimming cost V 7 bases and J 0 bases; bases outside gene matches: 6. The CDR3 DNA is TGTGCCAGCACGCTGGGACTAGAGAGCACAGATACGCAGTATTTT. As protein: CASTLGLESTDTQYF.

V is TRBV19 and J is TRBJ1-5; 7 bases fit TRBD1. J was trimmed by 0 bases and V by 3 bases; bases with no gene match: 5. This CDR3 comprises 16 residues. Germline-derived CDR1 and CDR2 are LNHDA and SQIVND (reference sequence). CDR3: CASSMRGRISNQPQHF. The CDR3 region has the DNA TGTGCCAGTAGTATGAGGGGGCGGATTAGCAATCAGCCCCAGCATTTT.

The genes are TRBV30 and TRBJ1-1; TRBD1 agrees at 8 bases. Germline trimming cut 8 bases from V and 5 bases from J; bases unmatched to any gene: 13. CDR3 length equals 14 residues. CDR1 GTSNPN and CDR2 SVGIG come from the germline V gene (reference sequence). As DNA, the CDR3 is TGTGCCGCCCGCCGGGACAGGCCCAATACTGAAGCTTTCTTT. The encoded protein is CAARRDRPNTEAFF.

The chain joins TRBV6-6 to TRBJ2-5; possible D gene TRBD2, 6 bases. Germline V CDR1 and CDR2: MNHNY, SVGAGI (reference sequence). The CDR3 contains 15 residues. The ends were cut back, 6 bases at V and 3 bases at J, with 17 bases in the middle. The DNA for the CDR3 is TGTGCCAGCAGCTTCTTAGCGGCGCCTAAAGAGACCCAGTACTTC. Translating gives CASSFLAAPKETQYF.

This chain uses TRBV9 with TRBJ1-1; D possibly corresponds to TRBD1 (5 bases). Trimming pared 3 bases from V and 4 bases from J, leaving 13 bases between. Looked up from germline, CDR1 is SGDLS and CDR2 is YYNGEE. The CDR3 is 14 amino acids. The CDR3 loop reads CASSDRVGGTEAFF. The CDR3 DNA is TGTGCCAGCAGCGACCGGGTGGGGGGCACTGAAGCTTTCTTT.

This clone was seen only once. The genes are TRBV18 and TRBJ2-3; 7 bases are a match to TRBD1. The CDR3 is 16 amino acids. J gave up 2 bases and V 1 base, and 6 bases lay outside the gene matches. CDR1 KGHSH and CDR2 LQKENI come from the germline V gene. The CDR3 DNA follows: TGTGCCAGCTCACCACTTCGGACAGGAGACACAGATACGCAGTATTTT. Translation: CASSPLRTGDTDTQYF.

This sequence joins TRBV6-1 and TRBJ1-5; tentative D call: TRBD1 (6 bases). The germline gives CDR1 MNHNS, CDR2 SASEGT. The CDR3 sequence is 15 residues long. Trimming cost V 0 bases and J 3 bases, with 9 bases left between them. CDR3 sequence: CASSEARQDNQPQHF. As DNA, the CDR3 is TGTGCCAGCAGTGAAGCGAGACAGGACAATCAGCCCCAGCATTTT.